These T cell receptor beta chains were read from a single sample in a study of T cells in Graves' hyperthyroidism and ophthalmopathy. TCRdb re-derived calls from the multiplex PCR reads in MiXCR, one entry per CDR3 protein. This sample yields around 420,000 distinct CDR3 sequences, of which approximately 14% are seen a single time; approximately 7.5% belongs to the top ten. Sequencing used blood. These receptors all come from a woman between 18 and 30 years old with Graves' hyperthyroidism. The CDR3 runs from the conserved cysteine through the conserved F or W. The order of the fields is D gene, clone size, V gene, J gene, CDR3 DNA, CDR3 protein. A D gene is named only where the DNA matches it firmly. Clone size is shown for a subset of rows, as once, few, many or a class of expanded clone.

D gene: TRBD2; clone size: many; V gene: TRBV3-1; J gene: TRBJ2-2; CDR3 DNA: TGTGCCAGCGGTTTCCGGGGGGTTCCCGGGGAGCTGTTTTTT; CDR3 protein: CASGFRGVPGELFF
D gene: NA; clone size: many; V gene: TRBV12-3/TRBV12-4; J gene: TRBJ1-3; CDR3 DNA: TGTGCCAGCACGTCGGGAGGAAACACCATATATTTT; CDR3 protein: CASTSGGNTIYF
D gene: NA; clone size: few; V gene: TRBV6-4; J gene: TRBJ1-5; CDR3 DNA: TGTGCCAGCAGTGACCACCACAGGGTCGGGTATCAGCCCCAGCATTTT; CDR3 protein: CASSDHHRVGYQPQHF
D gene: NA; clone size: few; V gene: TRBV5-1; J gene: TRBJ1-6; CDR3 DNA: TGCGCCAGCAGCTTGCGGGGGTTCACTAATTCACCCCTCCACTTT; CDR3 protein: CASSLRGFTNSPLHF
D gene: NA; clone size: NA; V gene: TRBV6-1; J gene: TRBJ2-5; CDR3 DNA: TGTGCCACTACCCGGGAAAGGGGGGAGACCCAGTACTTC; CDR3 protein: CATTRERGETQYF
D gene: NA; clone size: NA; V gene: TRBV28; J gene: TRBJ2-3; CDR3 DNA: TGTGCCAGCAGTTTAAGTCGGGGGACGCAGTATTTT; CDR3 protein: CASSLSRGTQYF
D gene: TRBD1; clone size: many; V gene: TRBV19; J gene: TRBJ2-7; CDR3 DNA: TGTGCCAGTAGTCCGGACAGGGCCCGCTACGAGCAGTACTTC; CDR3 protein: CASSPDRARYEQYF
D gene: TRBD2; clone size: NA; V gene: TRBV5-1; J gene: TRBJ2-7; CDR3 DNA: TGCGCCAGCAGCTTGGTGACTAGCGGGGAATACGAGCAGTACTTC; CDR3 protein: CASSLVTSGEYEQYF
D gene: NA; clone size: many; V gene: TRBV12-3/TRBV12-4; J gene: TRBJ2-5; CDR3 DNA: TGTGCCAGCAGTATTGGACGGGGCCGGGCCCAGTACTTC; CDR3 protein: CASSIGRGRAQYF
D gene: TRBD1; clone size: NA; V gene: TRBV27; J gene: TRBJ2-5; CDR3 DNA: TGTGCCAGCAGCACGCTGCGGACAGGGGGCATAGGGACCCAGTACTTC; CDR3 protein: CASSTLRTGGIGTQYF
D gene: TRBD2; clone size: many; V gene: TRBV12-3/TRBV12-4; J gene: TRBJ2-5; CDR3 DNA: TGTGCCAGCAGGGGCGGACTAGCGGGAAGTCCAGAGACCCAGTACTTC; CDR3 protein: CASRGGLAGSPETQYF
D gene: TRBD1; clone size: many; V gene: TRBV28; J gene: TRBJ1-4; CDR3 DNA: TGTGCCAGCAGTCCTACAGGGGGGGAAAAACTGTTTTTT; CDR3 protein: CASSPTGGEKLFF
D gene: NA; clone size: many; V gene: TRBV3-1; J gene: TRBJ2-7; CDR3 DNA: TGTGCCAGCAGCCAAGCGGCGTCCGAGCAGTACTTC; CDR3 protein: CASSQAASEQYF
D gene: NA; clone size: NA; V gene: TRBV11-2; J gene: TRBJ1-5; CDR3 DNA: TGTGCCGGCAGCTTAGGGCTTAATCAGCCCCAGCATTTT; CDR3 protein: CAGSLGLNQPQHF
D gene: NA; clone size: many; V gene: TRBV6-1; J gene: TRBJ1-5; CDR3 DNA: TGTGCCAGCAGTGAATTGGAGGGTTATAGCAATCAGCCCCAGCATTTT; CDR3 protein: CASSELEGYSNQPQHF
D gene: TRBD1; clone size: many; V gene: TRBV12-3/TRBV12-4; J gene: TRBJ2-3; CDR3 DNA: TGTGCCAGCAGTCAGGGGGTTAGCACAGATACGCAGTATTTT; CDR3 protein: CASSQGVSTDTQYF
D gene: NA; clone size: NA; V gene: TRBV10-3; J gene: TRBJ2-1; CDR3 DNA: TGTGCCATCAGTGAAATTGCAGGAGGGCCGTACAATGAGCAGTTCTTC; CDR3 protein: CAISEIAGGPYNEQFF
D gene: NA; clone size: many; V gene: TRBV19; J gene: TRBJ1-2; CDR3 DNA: TGTGCCAGTAGTATAGGGGGCAGCGGTAACTATGGCTACACCTTC; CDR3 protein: CASSIGGSGNYGYTF
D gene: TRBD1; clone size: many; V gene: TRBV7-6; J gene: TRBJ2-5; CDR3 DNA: TGTGCCAGCAGCCCCCGGACAGGCGCGACCCAGTACTTC; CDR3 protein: CASSPRTGATQYF
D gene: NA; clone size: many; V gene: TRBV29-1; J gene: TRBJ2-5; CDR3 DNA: TGCAGCGTCCGAGGTCGTTTAGTAGAAGAGACCCAGTACTTC; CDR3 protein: CSVRGRLVEETQYF
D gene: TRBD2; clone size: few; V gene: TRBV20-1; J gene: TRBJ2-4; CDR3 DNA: TGCAGTGCTCGTTTTAGCGGGAGAACTACCAAAAACATTCAGTACTTC; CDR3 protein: CSARFSGRTTKNIQYF
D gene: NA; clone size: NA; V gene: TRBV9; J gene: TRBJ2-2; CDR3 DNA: TGTGCCAGCAGCGTAGTGGATGGAGGTAGTGAGGAGCTGTTTTTT; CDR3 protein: CASSVVDGGSEELFF
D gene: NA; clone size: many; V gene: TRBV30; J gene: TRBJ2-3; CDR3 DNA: TGTGCCTGGAGCTTGACACTCACAGATACGCAGTATTTT; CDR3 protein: CAWSLTLTDTQYF
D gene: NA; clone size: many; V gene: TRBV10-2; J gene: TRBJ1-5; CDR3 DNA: TGCGCCAAGTTAAATCAGCCCCAGCATTTT; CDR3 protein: CAKLNQPQHF
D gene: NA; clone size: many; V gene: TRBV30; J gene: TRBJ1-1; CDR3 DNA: TGTGCCTGGAGTGCATTAGGGGGTCAAAGCTTGAGCACTGAAGCTTTCTTT; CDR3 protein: CAWSALGGQSLSTEAFF
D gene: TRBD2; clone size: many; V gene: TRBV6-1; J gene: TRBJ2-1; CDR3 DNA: TGTGCCAGCAGTGAAGCTGAAGGCGGGTCTTACTCTGAGCGGGAGGGCCAAAAGCAGTTCTTC; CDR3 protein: CASSEAEGGSYSEREGQKQFF
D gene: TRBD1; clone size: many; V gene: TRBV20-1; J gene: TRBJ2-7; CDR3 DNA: TGCAGTGCTAGAGGGCGGACAGGGGGCTTATACGAGCAGTACTTC; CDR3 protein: CSARGRTGGLYEQYF
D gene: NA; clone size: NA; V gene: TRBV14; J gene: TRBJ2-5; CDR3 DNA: TGTGCCAGCAGCCGGGGCAGGGTACAGTTACAAGAGACCCAGTACTTC; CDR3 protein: CASSRGRVQLQETQYF
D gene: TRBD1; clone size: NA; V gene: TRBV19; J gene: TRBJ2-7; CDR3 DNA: TGTGCCAGTAGTATCCTAGGACAGGGAACCTACGAGCAGTACTTC; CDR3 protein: CASSILGQGTYEQYF
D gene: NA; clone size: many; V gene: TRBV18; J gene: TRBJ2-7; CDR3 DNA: TGTGCCAGCTCACCACCGGGAACCCCTTACGAGCAGTACTTC; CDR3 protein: CASSPPGTPYEQYF
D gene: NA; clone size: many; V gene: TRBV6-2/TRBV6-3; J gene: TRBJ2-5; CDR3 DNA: TGTGCCAGCAGTTACGAGCTAGCGAAGTACCAAGAGACCCAGTACTTC; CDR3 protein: CASSYELAKYQETQYF
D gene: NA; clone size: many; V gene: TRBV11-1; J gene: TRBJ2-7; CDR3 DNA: TGTGCCAGCAGCCCACTAGTTGCCTACGAGCAGTACTTC; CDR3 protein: CASSPLVAYEQYF
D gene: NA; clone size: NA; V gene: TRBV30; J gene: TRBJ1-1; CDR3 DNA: TGTGCCCGTACCCCCGGGGGGGGCACTGAAGCTTTCTTT; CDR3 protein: CARTPGGGTEAFF
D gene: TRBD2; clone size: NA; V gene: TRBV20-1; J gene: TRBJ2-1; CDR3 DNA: TGCAGTCCTGGACTAGCGGGGGGGCACAATGAGCAGTTCTTC; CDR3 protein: CSPGLAGGHNEQFF
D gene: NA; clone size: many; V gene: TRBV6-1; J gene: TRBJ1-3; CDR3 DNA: TGTGCCAGCAACTCGGGTACCGCCGGAAACACCATATATTTT; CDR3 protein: CASNSGTAGNTIYF
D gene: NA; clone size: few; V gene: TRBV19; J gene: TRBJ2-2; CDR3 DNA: TGTGCCAGTAGTAATTGGGGGGACACCGGGGAGCTGTTTTTT; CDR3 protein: CASSNWGDTGELFF
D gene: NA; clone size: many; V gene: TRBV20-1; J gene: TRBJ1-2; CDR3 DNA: TGCAGTCAACTCCGCTTCGGGAGGACTGGCTACACCTTC; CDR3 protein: CSQLRFGRTGYTF
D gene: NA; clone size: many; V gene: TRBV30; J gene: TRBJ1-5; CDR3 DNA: TGTGCCTGGAGTGCAGGACAGCCCCAGCATTTT; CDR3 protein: CAWSAGQPQHF
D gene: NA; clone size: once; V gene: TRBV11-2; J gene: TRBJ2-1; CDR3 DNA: TGTGCCAGCAGCCCGGGCCGTGGGGGTCCAAGCTCCTACAATGAGCAGTTCTTC; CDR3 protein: CASSPGRGGPSSYNEQFF
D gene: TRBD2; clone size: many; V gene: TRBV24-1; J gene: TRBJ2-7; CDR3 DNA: TGTGCCACCAGTGACGGGACTAAGCCCTACGAGCAGTACTTC; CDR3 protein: CATSDGTKPYEQYF
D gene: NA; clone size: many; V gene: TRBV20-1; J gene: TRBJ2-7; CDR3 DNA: TGCAGTGCTGGACTGGGGACCGGGGTCTACGAGCAGTACTTC; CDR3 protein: CSAGLGTGVYEQYF
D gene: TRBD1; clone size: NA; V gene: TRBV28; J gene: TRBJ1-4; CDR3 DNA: TGTGCCAGCAACACACAGGGGGCGTCTGAAAAACTGTTTTTT; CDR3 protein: CASNTQGASEKLFF
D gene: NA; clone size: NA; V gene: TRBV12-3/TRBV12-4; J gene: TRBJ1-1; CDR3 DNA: TGTGCCAGCAGTTTATCTGAAGCTTTCTTT; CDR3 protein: CASSLSEAFF
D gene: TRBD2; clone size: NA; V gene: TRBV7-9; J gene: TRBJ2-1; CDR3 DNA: TGTGCCAGCAGCCGGAGGTCTAGCGGGGGGTCCAATGAGCAGTTCTTC; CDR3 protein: CASSRRSSGGSNEQFF
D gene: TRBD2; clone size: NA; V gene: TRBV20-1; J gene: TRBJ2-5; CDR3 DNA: TGCAGTGCTTGGACTAGCGGGAGTGAGACCCAGTACTTC; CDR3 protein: CSAWTSGSETQYF
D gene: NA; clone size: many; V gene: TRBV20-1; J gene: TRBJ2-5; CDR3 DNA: TGCAGTGCTGGACACGGAGGGGCCCAAGAGACCCAGTACTTC; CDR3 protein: CSAGHGGAQETQYF
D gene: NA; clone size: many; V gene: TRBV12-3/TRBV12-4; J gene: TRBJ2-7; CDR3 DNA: TGTGCCAGCAGCTCGTTTCTCTACGAGCAGTACTTC; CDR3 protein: CASSSFLYEQYF
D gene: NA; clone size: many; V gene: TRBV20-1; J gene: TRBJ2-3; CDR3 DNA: TGCAGTGCTAGAGGGGGACCAGGGGCTAGCACAGATACGCAGTATTTT; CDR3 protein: CSARGGPGASTDTQYF
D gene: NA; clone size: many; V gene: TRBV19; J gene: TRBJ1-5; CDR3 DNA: TGTGCCAGTAGCCCTGACAGGATCGGCAATCAGCCCCAGCATTTT; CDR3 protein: CASSPDRIGNQPQHF
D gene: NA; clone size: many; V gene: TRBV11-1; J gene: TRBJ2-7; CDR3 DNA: TGTGCCAGCAGCTTAATTTGGGGTTCCTACGAGCAGTACTTC; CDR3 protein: CASSLIWGSYEQYF
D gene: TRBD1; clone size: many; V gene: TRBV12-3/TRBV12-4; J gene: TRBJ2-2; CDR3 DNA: TGTGCCAGCAGTCTCTCCCCCGGGACAGGGGTGACCGGGGAGCTGTTTTTT; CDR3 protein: CASSLSPGTGVTGELFF
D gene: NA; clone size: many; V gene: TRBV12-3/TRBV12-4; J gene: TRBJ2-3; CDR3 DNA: TGTGCCAGCAGTTTAGATGAGGGGGATACGCAGTATTTT; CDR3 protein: CASSLDEGDTQYF
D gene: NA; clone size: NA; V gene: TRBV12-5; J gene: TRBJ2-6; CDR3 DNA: TGTGCACAAAGTAGTTATGGGGCCAACGTCCTGACTTTC; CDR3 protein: CAQSSYGANVLTF
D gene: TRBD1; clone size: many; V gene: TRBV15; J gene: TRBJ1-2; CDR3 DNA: TGTGCCACCAGCAGGGGACAGGGGGACGGCTACACCTTC; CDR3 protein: CATSRGQGDGYTF
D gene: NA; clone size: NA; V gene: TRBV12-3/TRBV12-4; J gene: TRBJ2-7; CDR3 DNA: TGTGCCAGCAGTTATCAGGGTCCCTACGAGCAGTACTTC; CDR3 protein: CASSYQGPYEQYF
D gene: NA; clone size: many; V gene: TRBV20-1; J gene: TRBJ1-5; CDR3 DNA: TGCAGTGCTACCCCAATCGACGAGGTCTTTCAGCCCCAGCATTTT; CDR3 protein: CSATPIDEVFQPQHF
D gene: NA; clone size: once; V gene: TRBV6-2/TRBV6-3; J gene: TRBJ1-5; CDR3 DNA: TGTGCCAGCAGCCGAGGCGAGGTTCAGCCCCAGCATTTT; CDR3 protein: CASSRGEVQPQHF
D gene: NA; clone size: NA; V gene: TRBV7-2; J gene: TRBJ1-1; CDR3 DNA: TGTGCCAGCAGCTTAGACTTGGCAGCCATGGACACTGAAGCTTTCTTT; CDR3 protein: CASSLDLAAMDTEAFF
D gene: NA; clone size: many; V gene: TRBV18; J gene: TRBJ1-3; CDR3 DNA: TGTGCCAGCTCACCAGACCGACAGAGCTCTGGAAACACCATATATTTT; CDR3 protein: CASSPDRQSSGNTIYF
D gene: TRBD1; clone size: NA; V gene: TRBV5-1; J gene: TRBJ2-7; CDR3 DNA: TGCGCCAGCAGCGTGGGGACAGGGGACTCACAGCAGTACTTC; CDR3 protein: CASSVGTGDSQQYF